Sequencing of this T cell receptor beta chain was carried out in a study of OX40 agonist ivuxolimab in advanced cancers. CDR3 length: 14 residues. The V segment lost 10 bases and the J segment 0 bases; nucleotides outside the gene matches: 9. Germline V lookup: CDR1 MNHEY, CDR2 SVGAGI. The table came from immunoSEQ multiplex PCR; TCRdb's copy has only in-frame clones and leaves some out. The repertoire consists of 70,000 to 85,000 clones, with around 90% occurring once and the leading ten covering approximately 1.3%. This clone turned up a few times. The TCR sequence derives from an adult with an advanced solid tumor such as melanoma, head and neck, liver or kidney cancer. The rearrangement uses TRBV6-5 and TRBJ2-7; 7 nucleotides agree with TRBD2. Here the sequenced sample was CD4+ or CD8+ T cells sorted from blood, taken in a trial of the OX40 agonist ivuxolimab. The CDR3 coding sequence is TGTGCCACCGCCCGAGCGGGGAGCTCCTACGAGCAGTACTTC. This codes for CATARAGSSYEQYF.